Presented here are 22 T cell receptor beta chains from one specimen sequenced in a study of shared clonotypes between healthy human individuals. Generated by immunoSEQ multiplex PCR, the TCRdb table keeps only in-frame clones and is missing some. Among around 2.3 million clones listed, under 97% were seen once. The sequenced sample consisted of naive CD4+ T cells sorted from blood. Subset defined: CD45RA+ positively selected. These receptors came from a man aged 18-30 years in good health.

The chain couples TRBV7-8 to TRBJ2-1, with 8 bases that match TRBD2. V lost 4 bases to trimming and J lost 9 bases; unmatched junction nucleotides: 17. The CDR3 covers 17 residues. Germline V gene sequence: CDR1 SGHVS, CDR2 FQNEAQ. The CDR3 here is CASSSTYMSGGPGEQFF. CDR3 bases: TGTGCCAGCAGCTCCACTTATATGTCGGGAGGGCCGGGTGAGCAGTTCTTC.

The gene calls are TRBV5-4 and TRBJ2-2, with 7 bases that match TRBD2. Germline lookup yields CDR1 SGHNT and CDR2 YYREEE (reference sequence). The CDR3 is made up of 15 amino acids. With 2 bases clipped from V and 4 bases from J, the junction kept 5 bases outside the gene matches. Here the CDR3 DNA reads TGTGCCAGCAGCTTAGCGGGACGCGGCACCGGGGAGCTGTTTTTT. Translated, it gives CASSLAGRGTGELFF.

This chain uses TRBV2 with TRBJ2-2, with 10 bases aligning to TRBD1. Germline assignment: CDR1 SNHLY and CDR2 FYNNEI. Germline trimming cut 7 bases from V and 6 bases from J; bases unmatched to any gene: 5. This CDR3 spans 14 amino acids. The CDR3 coding sequence is TGTGCCAGCAAGAGGACAGGGGGACCCGGGGAGCTGTTTTTT. Amino acid sequence: CASKRTGGPGELFF.

The chain uses TRBV30 and TRBJ1-2; maybe TRBD1 (6 bases). The ends were cut back, 3 bases at V and 5 bases at J, with 13 bases in the middle. The CDR3 has 13 amino acids. Germline CDR1 and CDR2: GTSNPN and SVGIG (reference sequence). The CDR3 reads CAWSYRVGYGYTF. The DNA of the CDR3 is TGTGCCTGGAGCTACAGGGTCGGGTATGGCTACACCTTC.

This clone was detected only once. The chain couples TRBV10-3 to TRBJ1-3, with D unclear. Germline CDR1 ENHRY, CDR2 SYGVKD. V lost 2 bases and J lost 1, with 6 bases in between. The CDR3 is made up of 14 amino acids. The CDR3 region has the DNA TGTGCCATCAGTGAGAGGGATTCTGGAAACACCATATATTTT. It specifies CAISERDSGNTIYF.

The J gene is TRBJ1-2, the V gene TRBV25-1; 7 nucleotides match TRBD1. This CDR3 is built from 14 residues. Germline V gene lookup returns CDR1 MGHDK and CDR2 SYGVNS. Trimming removed 7 bases from V and 0 bases from J; junction bases left unmatched: 5. The CDR3 is CASTTGTANYGYTF. The CDR3 coding sequence is TGTGCCAGCACCACCGGGACAGCTAACTATGGCTACACCTTC.

V and J are TRBV19 and TRBJ1-2, with D uncertain. The CDR3 is 14 amino acids. Trimming took off 6 bases at V and 4 bases at J, with 15 bases between the two ends. Germline V gene lookup returns CDR1 LNHDA and CDR2 SQIVND (reference sequence). CDR3 in DNA: TGTGCCAGTAGGCCCCGGGGTGCGGCCTATGGCTACACCTTC. Its protein is CASRPRGAAYGYTF.

This chain links TRBV7-2 with TRBJ2-1; tentatively, D is TRBD1 (7 bases). The CDR3 extends over 19 amino acids. Germline V gene data show CDR1 as SGHTA and CDR2 as FQGNSA. Trimming cost V 4 bases and J 4 bases, with 26 bases left between them. The CDR3 region has the DNA TGTGCCAGCAGCTCCCTTGGGGGGAAGTGGGGGACAGAATACAATGAGCAGTTCTTC. Its translation is CASSSLGGKWGTEYNEQFF.

Notes on this clone: Its ends do not fully match the called genes, so a read error is possible. The same CDR3 can be traced to other DNA sequences in this sample. The chain uses TRBV5-1 and TRBJ1-6; 7 positions match TRBD1. CDR3 size: 16 residues. Germline V lookup: CDR1 SGHRS, CDR2 YFSETQ. The CDR3 nucleotides are TGCGCCAGCAGCGGGGGACAGAACTCCTATAACTCACCCCTCCACTTT. It is translated as CASSGGQNSYNSPLHF.

This clone showed up just once. This chain links TRBV9 with TRBJ2-4, with TRBD1 matching 8 bases. The junction had 16 bases not matched to a gene; V was cut back by 4 bases and J by 1 base. Germline-derived CDR1 and CDR2 are SGDLS and YYNGEE. CDR3 size: 19 residues. CDR3 in DNA: TGTGCCAGCAGCCCCGAAGCCGGACAGGGAAAGGAGGCCAAAAACATTCAGTACTTC. Translated: CASSPEAGQGKEAKNIQYF.

This sequence joins TRBV19 and TRBJ1-5, with 7 positions matching TRBD1. The CDR3 contains 16 residues. With 6 bases clipped from V and 0 bases from J, the junction kept 8 bases outside the gene matches. CDR1 is LNHDA and CDR2 is SQIVND in the germline V gene (reference sequence). The CDR3 here is CASRHRGSYSNQPQHF. The CDR3 region has the DNA TGTGCCAGTAGGCACAGGGGATCTTATAGCAATCAGCCCCAGCATTTT.

About this clone: This same CDR3 is encoded by further DNA sequences in the sample. The chain has TRBV5-1 and TRBJ2-7, with TRBD1 as a possible D gene (5 bases). V was pared by 3 bases and J by 3 bases, with 7 bases between. Germline V CDR1 and CDR2: SGHRS, YFSETQ. The CDR3 sequence is 12 residues long. The CDR3 bases are TGCGCCAGCAGCTCTGACAGCTACGAGCAGTACTTC. Amino acids: CASSSDSYEQYF. The complete variable domain, with remaining parts taken from reference TRBV5-1 and TRBJ2-7, reads KAGVTQTPRYLIKTRGQQVTLSCSPISGHRSVSWYQQTPGQGLQFLFEYFSETQRNKGNFPGRFSGRQFSNSRSEMNVSTLELGDSALYLCASSSDSYEQYFGPGTRLTVT.

The V call is TRBV6-1, the J call TRBJ1-5; no reliable D call. CDR3 length equals 13 residues. V gave up 5 bases and J gave up 4 bases, with 9 bases separating them. Germline CDR1 reads MNHNS; CDR2 reads SASEGT. CDR3 in amino acids: CASSTGGNQPQHF. The DNA for the CDR3 is TGTGCCAGCAGTACGGGAGGAAATCAGCCCCAGCATTTT.

The chain has TRBV11-2 and TRBJ2-7; D unresolved. Trimming shortened V by 2 bases and J by 3 bases, and 11 bases separated the two germline ends. This CDR3 has 14 amino acids. Germline V gene data show CDR1 as SGHAT and CDR2 as FQNNGV. DNA for the CDR3: TGTGCCAGCAGCTTAACAGATCTTCTCTACGAGCAGTACTTC. This translates into CASSLTDLLYEQYF.

This chain joins TRBV5-6 and TRBJ2-4; 8 bases are shared with TRBD1. The CDR3 is 15 amino acids. The V segment lost 5 bases and the J segment 8 bases; nucleotides outside the gene matches: 12. In germline, CDR1 is SGHDT, CDR2 YYEEEE. For the CDR3, the DNA is TGTGCCAGCAGTACGGACAGGGTGGGCATGGACATTCAGTACTTC. Translation: CASSTDRVGMDIQYF.

The rearrangement uses TRBV30 and TRBJ1-2; D is ambiguous. There are 13 residues in the CDR3. Per germline, CDR1 GTSNPN and CDR2 SVGIG (reference sequence). V was clipped by 3 bases and J by 4 bases, with 12 bases between them. The CDR3, as DNA: TGTGCCTGGAGCGGAGAAGTTTTCTATGGCTACACCTTC. Amino acids: CAWSGEVFYGYTF.

V and J are TRBV30 and TRBJ1-1; D not resolved. Between the trimmed V and J ends, which lost 4 bases and 0 bases, there was a span of 3 bases. The CDR3 runs 11 residues. Per germline, CDR1 GTSNPN and CDR2 SVGIG (reference sequence). CDR3 sequence reads: CAWKLNTEAFF. The CDR3 region has the DNA TGTGCCTGGAAACTGAACACTGAAGCTTTCTTT.

The chain has TRBV2 and TRBJ2-5; a possible D gene is TRBD2 (5 bases). V shed 8 bases and J shed 3 bases, with 16 bases lying between them. Germline-derived CDR1 and CDR2 are SNHLY and FYNNEI. CDR3 size: 14 residues. The DNA for the CDR3 is TGTGCCAGCCTCCGGGAAAATCTTAAAGAGACCCAGTACTTC. Its translation is CASLRENLKETQYF.

The chain couples TRBV5-4 to TRBJ2-1; maybe TRBD1 (6 bases). This CDR3 region has 14 residues. The V end lost 5 bases, the J end lost 3 bases, and 12 bases lay between the germline ends. Germline CDR1 is SGHNT and CDR2 is YYREEE (reference sequence). The CDR3 protein is CASRTGPGYNEQFF. CDR3 bases: TGTGCCAGCAGGACAGGTCCTGGCTACAATGAGCAGTTCTTC.

The CDR3 reads CASSPRVTDTQYF. In nucleotides, the CDR3 is TGTGCCAGCAGCCCTCGCGTCACAGATACGCAGTATTTT. The chain combines TRBV9 with TRBJ2-3; D unresolved. The V end was cut by 4 bases, the J end by 2 bases, with 8 bases between. The germline gives CDR1 SGDLS, CDR2 YYNGEE. The CDR3 contains 13 residues. The entire variable domain, with the rest obtained from reference TRBV9 and TRBJ2-3, is as follows: DSGVTQTPKHLITATGQRVTLRCSPRSGDLSVYWYQQSLDQGLQFLIQYYNGEERAKGNILERFSAQQFPDLHSELNLSSLELGDSALYFCASSPRVTDTQYFGPGTRLTVL.

V is TRBV5-1 and J is TRBJ2-1, with 10 positions matching TRBD1. From germline, CDR1 is SGHRS and CDR2 YFSETQ. CDR3 length equals 15 residues. V trimming: 4 bases; J trimming: 8 bases; junction bases outside the gene matches: 9. The CDR3 region has the DNA TGCGCCAGCAGCAGGGACAGGGGACCGGGCGATGAGCAGTTCTTC. Its protein is CASSRDRGPGDEQFF.

The CDR3 DNA reads as TGTGCCAGCTCACCACAGGGCCCCTCCGGGCAGTACTTC. The encoded protein is CASSPQGPSGQYF. V usage is TRBV18 and J usage is TRBJ2-7; D remains ambiguous. V lost 1 base to trimming and J lost 9 bases, with 13 bases between them. Germline V gene data show CDR1 as KGHSH and CDR2 as LQKENI. The CDR3 covers 13 residues.